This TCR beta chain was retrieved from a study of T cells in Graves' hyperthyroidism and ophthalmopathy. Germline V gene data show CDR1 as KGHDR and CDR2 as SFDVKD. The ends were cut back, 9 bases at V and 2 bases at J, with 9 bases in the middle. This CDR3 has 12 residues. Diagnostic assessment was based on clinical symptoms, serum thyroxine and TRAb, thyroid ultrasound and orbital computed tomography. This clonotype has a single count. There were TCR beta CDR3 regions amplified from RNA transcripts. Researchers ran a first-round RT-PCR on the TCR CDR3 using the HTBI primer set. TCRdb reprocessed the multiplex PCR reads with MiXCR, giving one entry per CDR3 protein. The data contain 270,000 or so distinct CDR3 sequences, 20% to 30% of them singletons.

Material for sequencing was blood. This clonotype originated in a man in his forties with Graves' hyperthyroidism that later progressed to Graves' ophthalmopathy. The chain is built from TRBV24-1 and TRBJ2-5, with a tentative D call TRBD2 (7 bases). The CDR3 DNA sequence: TGTGCCACCGAGGGGGGGCAAGAGACCCAGTACTTC. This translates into CATEGGQETQYF.